A selection of T cell receptor beta chains follows, all from one sample in a study of T cells in Graves' hyperthyroidism and ophthalmopathy. TCRdb reprocessed the multiplex PCR reads with MiXCR, giving one entry per CDR3 protein. The profile shows hundreds of thousands of distinct CDR3 sequences, around 16% of them singletons. Sequencing was performed on blood. All receptors come from a woman aged 25 to 39 with Graves' hyperthyroidism. Both conserved end residues are part of each CDR3. The D gene is left open where the match is weak. The size field is filled for only some rows; it gives once, few, many or a size class.

abundance: -
v_gene: TRBV6-2/TRBV6-3
j_gene: TRBJ1-2
d_gene: -
CDR3nt: TGTGCCAGCTTTCGTAACCTTAGACGGGGGGATGGCTACACCTTC
CDR3aa: CASFRNLRRGDGYTF

abundance: -
v_gene: TRBV5-6
j_gene: TRBJ2-7
d_gene: -
CDR3nt: TGTGCCAGCAGCTTGGGTGGTCAGCCAGCCTACGAGCAGTACTTC
CDR3aa: CASSLGGQPAYEQYF

abundance: many
v_gene: TRBV12-3/TRBV12-4
j_gene: TRBJ1-5
d_gene: -
CDR3nt: TGTGCCAGCAGTTTGTCCGGTGGTCAGCCCCAGCATTTT
CDR3aa: CASSLSGGQPQHF

abundance: -
v_gene: TRBV9
j_gene: TRBJ2-1
d_gene: TRBD2
CDR3nt: TGTGCCAGCAGCGTAGATTTCAATGCGGGACTAGCGCCTGACAATGAGCAGTTCTTC
CDR3aa: CASSVDFNAGLAPDNEQFF

abundance: -
v_gene: TRBV7-9
j_gene: TRBJ2-7
d_gene: -
CDR3nt: TGTGCCAGCAGCTTAGTGCTGGGGGAGAAGTCTCGCGAGCAGTACTTC
CDR3aa: CASSLVLGEKSREQYF

abundance: many
v_gene: TRBV7-2
j_gene: TRBJ2-4
d_gene: TRBD1
CDR3nt: TGTGCCAGCAGCCAAGGGGGACAGCGGAAAAACATTCAGTACTTC
CDR3aa: CASSQGGQRKNIQYF

abundance: many
v_gene: TRBV7-8
j_gene: TRBJ2-3
d_gene: -
CDR3nt: TGTGCCAGCAGCTTAGGAGGGGCGGCCCCGGGGGATACGCAGTATTTT
CDR3aa: CASSLGGAAPGDTQYF

abundance: few
v_gene: TRBV7-8
j_gene: TRBJ1-1
d_gene: -
CDR3nt: TGTGCCAGCAGCCTACAGGAGGGAGGGAACACTGAAGCTTTCTTT
CDR3aa: CASSLQEGGNTEAFF

abundance: many
v_gene: TRBV6-5
j_gene: TRBJ2-2
d_gene: -
CDR3nt: TGTGCCAGCAGTTACTCGAGGGGGGCGCGGACCGGGGAGCTGTTTTTT
CDR3aa: CASSYSRGARTGELFF

abundance: many
v_gene: TRBV7-2
j_gene: TRBJ2-7
d_gene: TRBD2
CDR3nt: TGTGCCAGCAGCCCCAGGACTAGCGGGAGAATCTACGAGCAGTACTTC
CDR3aa: CASSPRTSGRIYEQYF

abundance: many
v_gene: TRBV6-1
j_gene: TRBJ2-7
d_gene: -
CDR3nt: TGTGCCAGCAGTGAAAACGAGCAGTACTTC
CDR3aa: CASSENEQYF